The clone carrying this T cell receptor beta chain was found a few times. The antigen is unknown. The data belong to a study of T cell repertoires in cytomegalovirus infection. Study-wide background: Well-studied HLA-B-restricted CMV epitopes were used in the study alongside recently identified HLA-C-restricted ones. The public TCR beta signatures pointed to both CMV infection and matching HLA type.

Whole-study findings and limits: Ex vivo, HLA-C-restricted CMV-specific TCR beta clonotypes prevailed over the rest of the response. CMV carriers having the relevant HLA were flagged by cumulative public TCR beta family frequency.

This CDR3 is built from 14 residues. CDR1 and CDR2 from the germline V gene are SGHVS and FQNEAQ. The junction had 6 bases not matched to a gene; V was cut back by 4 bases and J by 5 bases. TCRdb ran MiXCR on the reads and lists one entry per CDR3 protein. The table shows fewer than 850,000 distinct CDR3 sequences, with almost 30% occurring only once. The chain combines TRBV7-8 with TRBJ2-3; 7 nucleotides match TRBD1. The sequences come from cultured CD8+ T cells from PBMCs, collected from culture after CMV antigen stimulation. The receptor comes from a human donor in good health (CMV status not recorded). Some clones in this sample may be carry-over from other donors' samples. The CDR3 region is CASSSQGVLDTQYF. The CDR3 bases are TGTGCCAGCAGCTCCCAGGGGGTATTAGATACGCAGTATTTT.